This TCR beta chain was obtained from a study of regulatory T cells in long-lasting Graves disease. Study-wide results and caveats: Among persistent patients, a larger number of public clonotypes were shared (around 2,700) than among newly diagnosed patients (roughly 970). Peripheral blood, not thyroid tissue, was the sole material studied.

Combining iRepertoire HTBI primers with Arm-PCR of CDR3 regions, the authors built TCR beta libraries. TCRdb independently ran MiXCR on the multiplex PCR reads; one entry per CDR3 protein. The repertoire holds about 420,000 distinct CDR3 sequences, with around 20% as singletons. Time point: persistent/refractory GD, antithyroid drugs over 5 years with positive TRAb. Following extraction of RNA from PBMCs, that RNA was used to make the TCR library. Diagnoses of Graves' disease were made by American Thyroid Association guidelines. Peripheral blood, roughly 9.2 milliliters per patient, was collected in EDTA tubes. In its sample, this clonotype was seen many times. Its antigen remains unknown. Material: peripheral blood mononuclear cells (PBMCs), obtained when the disease was refractory, from a patient treated with antithyroid drugs. This receptor was taken from a female donor with Graves disease.

CDR3 protein: CASSEIRTAYGYTF. The CDR3 region has the DNA TGTGCCAGCAGTGAAATTCGGACAGCCTATGGCTACACCTTC. The chain has TRBV6-1 and TRBJ1-2, with D possibly being TRBD1 (6 bases). This CDR3 has 14 residues. CDR1 is MNHNS, CDR2 SASEGT, per germline. The V end lost 2 bases, the J end lost 4 bases, and 11 bases lay between the germline ends.